The 15 T cell receptor beta chains below all came from one sample that was sequenced in a study of T-cell reconstitution after alpha-beta-depleted transplantation in children. It was with unique molecular identifiers that the TCRbeta library was prepared. TCRdb used MiXCR to reprocess the PCR reads, holding one entry per CDR3 protein. The table shows more than 550,000 distinct CDR3 sequences, with over 9.5% occurring only once. The sequencing here drew on PBMCs from the stem cell graft donor, taken from the stem cell graft. Receptors were obtained from a human donor who donated a stem cell graft to a child with acute myeloid leukemia.

This clonotype came up a few times. The V gene is TRBV30, the J gene TRBJ1-5, with D maybe TRBD1 (6 bases). V lost 0 bases and J lost 2, with 8 bases in between. The germline V gene encodes CDR1 GTSNPN and CDR2 SVGIG (reference sequence). The CDR3 is 14 amino acids. The CDR3 region has the DNA TGTGCCTGGAGTGTACACAGGGGCAATCAGCCCCAGCATTTT. This codes for CAWSVHRGNQPQHF.

This chain uses TRBV7-8 with TRBJ2-7, with 13 bases identical to TRBD2. CDR3 length equals 17 residues. Germline V gives CDR1 SGHVS, CDR2 FQNEAQ. Trimming at V came to 2 bases and at J to 2 bases, leaving 6 bases not matched to a gene. In DNA form, the CDR3 reads TGTGCCAGCAGCTTAAACACGGGACTAGCGGGGCCCTACGAGCAGTACTTC. Translating gives CASSLNTGLAGPYEQYF.

This clonotype was recorded many times. The rearrangement uses TRBV5-6 and TRBJ2-7; D is perhaps TRBD1 (6 bases). Trimming took 5 bases from V and 4 from J, leaving 16 bases between them. The germline CDR1 and CDR2 sequences are SGHDT and YYEEEE. This CDR3 is 14 amino acids long. The CDR3 nucleotides read TGTGCCAGCAGGGGCAGGGGATTGGGGTACGAGCAGTACTTC. Protein sequence: CASRGRGLGYEQYF.

This chain uses TRBV24-1 with TRBJ2-1; the match to TRBD1 covers 10 bases. The J segment lost 7 bases and the V segment lost 12 bases, leaving 14 bases of the junction unmatched. Germline CDR1 KGHDR, CDR2 SFDVKD. This CDR3 is built from 15 residues. CDR3 region: CAAGTGVASRNEQFF. The CDR3 nucleotides read TGTGCCGCCGGGACAGGGGTAGCTAGCAGGAATGAGCAGTTCTTC.

This clonotype was counted a few times. The rearrangement links TRBV7-3 to TRBJ2-5; TRBD1 is a possible D gene (6 bases). From germline, CDR1 is SGHTA and CDR2 FQGTGA. The CDR3 consists of 15 residues. V lost 1 base to trimming and J lost 1 base, with 10 bases between them. Here the CDR3 reads CASSLIGQSQETQYF. The CDR3 DNA reads TGTGCCAGCAGCTTAATCGGACAGAGCCAAGAGACCCAGTACTTC.

As concerns this clonotype: An end of the junction does not agree with germline; a read error may underlie this. The rearrangement links TRBV5-5 to TRBJ2-2; no clear D. The CDR3 covers 13 residues. Per germline, CDR1 SGHKS and CDR2 YYEKEE (reference sequence). As DNA, the CDR3 is TGTGCCAACAGCAGCCAGTCAAGCGGGGAGCTGTTTTTT. Protein: CANSSQSSGELFF. The full variable domain, with the rest looked up from reference TRBV5-5 and TRBJ2-2, is DAGVTQSPTHLIKTRGQQVTLRCSPISGHKSVSWYQQVLGQGPQFIFQYYEKEERGRGNFPDRFSARQFPNYSSELNVNALLLGDSALYLCANSSQSSGELFFGEGSRLTVL.

At least ten counts were recorded for this clonotype. The genes are TRBV5-6 and TRBJ2-7, with TRBD2 matching 8 bases. There are 15 residues in the CDR3. In germline, CDR1 is SGHDT, CDR2 YYEEEE. V dropped 0 bases and J dropped 3; count of bases not matched to a gene: 5. The CDR3 DNA sequence: TGTGCCAGCAGCTTGGCCGCCAGCGGGAGCTACGAGCAGTACTTC. It yields the protein CASSLAASGSYEQYF. The entire variable domain, with the rest obtained from reference TRBV5-6 and TRBJ2-7, is as follows: DAGVTQSPTHLIKTRGQQVTLRCSPKSGHDTVSWYQQALGQGPQFIFQYYEEEERQRGNFPDRFSGHQFPNYSSELNVNALLLGDSALYLCASSLAASGSYEQYFGPGTRLTVT.

This clonotype came up many times. The rearrangement links TRBV12-3 or TRBV12-4 to TRBJ2-7; 7 bases are a match to TRBD2. The CDR3 extends over 17 amino acids. V lost 2 bases to trimming and J lost 2 bases; unmatched junction nucleotides: 12. DNA of the CDR3: TGTGCCAGCAGTTTAATTCCCCGGCTAGCGGCCCCCTACGAGCAGTACTTC. It is translated as CASSLIPRLAAPYEQYF.

This clonotype appeared a few times. The gene calls are TRBV7-3 and TRBJ2-1; D assignment may be TRBD1 or TRBD2 (6 bases each). Trimming removed 1 base at V and 7 bases at J, with 11 bases between. CDR1 and CDR2 from the germline V gene are SGHTA and FQGTGA. The CDR3 consists of 14 residues. In DNA form, the CDR3 reads TGTGCCAGCAGCTTAAGGGGGGCGGAAAATGAGCAGTTCTTC. Protein product: CASSLRGAENEQFF.

This clonotype was seen more than once but under ten times. J is TRBJ2-2 and V is TRBV6-1, with 8 bases aligning to TRBD2. Unmatched junction bases numbered 3, after V lost 6 bases and J lost 0 bases. The CDR3 consists of 15 residues. Per the germline V gene, CDR1 is MNHNS and CDR2 is SASEGT. The CDR3 is CASSPLAANTGELFF. The CDR3 nucleotides are TGTGCCAGCAGCCCACTAGCGGCGAACACCGGGGAGCTGTTTTTT.

DNA of the CDR3: TGTGCCAGCAGCCCCCACCTGCAGATTGATGAGCAGTTCTTC. It specifies CASSPHLQIDEQFF. The chain couples TRBV9 to TRBJ2-1; the D is unclear. The CDR3 runs 14 residues. Between the trimmed V and J ends, which lost 4 bases and 8 bases, there was a span of 16 bases. Germline V gene sequence: CDR1 SGDLS, CDR2 YYNGEE.

This clonotype was seen a few times. The chain uses TRBV7-3 and TRBJ2-1, with 9 bases lining up with TRBD2. Germline V gene sequence: CDR1 SGHTA, CDR2 FQGTGA. This CDR3 has 14 amino acids. V lost 5 bases, J lost 8 bases, and 7 bases stayed unmatched. The CDR3 sequence is CASSENSGSYEQFF. The CDR3 coding sequence is TGTGCCAGCAGCGAGAATAGCGGGAGTTATGAGCAGTTCTTC.

This clonotype was picked up many times. The chain recombines TRBV11-2 with TRBJ1-1, with a tentative D call TRBD1 (6 bases). The V and J ends lost 0 bases and 1 base respectively, with 12 bases between them. CDR3 size: 16 residues. Germline CDR1 reads SGHAT; CDR2 reads FQNNGV. The CDR3 is CASSLDGWTANTEAFF. The CDR3 DNA sequence: TGTGCCAGCAGCTTAGATGGTTGGACAGCGAACACTGAAGCTTTCTTT.

The table lists this clonotype with a few counts. This chain joins TRBV20-1 and TRBJ2-1; D is perhaps TRBD2 (6 bases). CDR1 is DFQATT and CDR2 is SNEGSKA in the germline V gene (reference sequence). V was clipped by 2 bases and J by 4 bases, with 12 bases between them. The CDR3 contains 14 residues. CDR3 nucleotide sequence: TGCAGTGCTAGAAGAGGGACTCCTTACAATGAGCAGTTCTTC. Its translation: CSARRGTPYNEQFF.

There are many counts of this clonotype. This chain links TRBV20-1 with TRBJ1-1, with D uncertain. Germline V lookup: CDR1 DFQATT, CDR2 SNEGSKA (reference sequence). Trimming took 0 bases from V and 5 from J, leaving 13 bases between them. This CDR3 contains 14 residues. The chain's CDR3 is CSAREPATGTEAFF. CDR3 bases: TGCAGTGCTAGAGAACCGGCGACGGGGACTGAAGCTTTCTTT.